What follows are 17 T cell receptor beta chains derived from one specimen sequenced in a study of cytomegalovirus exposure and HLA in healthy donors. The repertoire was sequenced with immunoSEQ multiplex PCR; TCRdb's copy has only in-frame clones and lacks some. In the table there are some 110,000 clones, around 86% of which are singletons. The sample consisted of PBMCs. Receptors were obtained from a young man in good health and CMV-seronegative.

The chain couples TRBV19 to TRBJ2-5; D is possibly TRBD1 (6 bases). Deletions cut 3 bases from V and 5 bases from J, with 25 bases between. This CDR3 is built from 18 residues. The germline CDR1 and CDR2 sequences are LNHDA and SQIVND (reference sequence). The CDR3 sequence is CASSMGHLAMGRIETQYF. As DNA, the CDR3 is TGTGCCAGTAGTATGGGACATTTAGCGATGGGGAGAATCGAGACCCAGTACTTC.

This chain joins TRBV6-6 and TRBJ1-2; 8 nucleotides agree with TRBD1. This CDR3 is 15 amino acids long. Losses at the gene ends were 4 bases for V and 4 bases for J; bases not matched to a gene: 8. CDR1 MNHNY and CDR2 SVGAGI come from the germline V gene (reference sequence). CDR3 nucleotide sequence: TGTGCCAGCAGTTCCCGTGGACAGGGTAGCTATGGCTACACCTTC. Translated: CASSSRGQGSYGYTF.

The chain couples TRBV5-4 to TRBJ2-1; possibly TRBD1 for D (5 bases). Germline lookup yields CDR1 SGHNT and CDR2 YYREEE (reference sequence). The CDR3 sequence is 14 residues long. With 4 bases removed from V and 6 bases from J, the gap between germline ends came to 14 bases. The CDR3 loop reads CASSPDPRGNEQFF. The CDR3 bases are TGTGCCAGCAGCCCTGACCCTAGGGGCAATGAGCAGTTCTTC.

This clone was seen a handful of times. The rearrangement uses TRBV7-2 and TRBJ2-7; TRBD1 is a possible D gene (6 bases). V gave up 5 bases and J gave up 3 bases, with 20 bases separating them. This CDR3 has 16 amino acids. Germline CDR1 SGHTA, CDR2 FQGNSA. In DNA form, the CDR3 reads TGTGCCAGCAGCCGAGGACAGCGATACAAGAACTACGAGCAGTACTTC. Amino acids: CASSRGQRYKNYEQYF.

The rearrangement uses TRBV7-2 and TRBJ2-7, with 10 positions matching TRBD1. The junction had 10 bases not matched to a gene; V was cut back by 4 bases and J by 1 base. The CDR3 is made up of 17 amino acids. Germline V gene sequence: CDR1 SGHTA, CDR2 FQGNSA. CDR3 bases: TGTGCCAGCAGCTATGGGACAGGGGCCTACCCGTCCTACGAGCAGTACTTC. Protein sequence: CASSYGTGAYPSYEQYF.

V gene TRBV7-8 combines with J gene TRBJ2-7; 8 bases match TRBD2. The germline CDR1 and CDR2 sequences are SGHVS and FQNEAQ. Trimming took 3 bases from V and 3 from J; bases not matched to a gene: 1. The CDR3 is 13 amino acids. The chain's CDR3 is CASSFGGDYEQYF. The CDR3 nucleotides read TGTGCCAGCAGCTTCGGGGGGGACTACGAGCAGTACTTC.

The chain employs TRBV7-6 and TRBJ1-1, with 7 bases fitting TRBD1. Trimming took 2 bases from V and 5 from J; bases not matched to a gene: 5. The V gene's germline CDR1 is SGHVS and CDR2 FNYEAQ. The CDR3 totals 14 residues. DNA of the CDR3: TGTGCCAGCAGCTTATCAGGGGGTAGTACTGAAGCTTTCTTT. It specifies CASSLSGGSTEAFF.

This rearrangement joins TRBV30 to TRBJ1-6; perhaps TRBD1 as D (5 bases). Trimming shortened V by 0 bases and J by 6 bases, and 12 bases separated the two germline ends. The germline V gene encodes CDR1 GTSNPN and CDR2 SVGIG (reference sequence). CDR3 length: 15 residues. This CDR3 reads CAWSVWGGGNSPLHF. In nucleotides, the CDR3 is TGTGCCTGGAGTGTTTGGGGGGGAGGTAATTCACCCCTCCACTTT. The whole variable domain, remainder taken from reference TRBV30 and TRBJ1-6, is SQTIHQWPATLVQPVGSPLSLECTVEGTSNPNLYWYRQAAGRGLQLLFYSVGIGQISSEVPQNLSASRPQDRQFILSSKKLLLSDSGFYLCAWSVWGGGNSPLHFGNGTRLTVT.

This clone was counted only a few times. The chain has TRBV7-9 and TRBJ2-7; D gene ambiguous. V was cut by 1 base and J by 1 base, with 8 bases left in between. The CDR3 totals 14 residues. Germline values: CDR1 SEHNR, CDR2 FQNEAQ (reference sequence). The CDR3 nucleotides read TGTGCCAGCAGCTTAGGTCGCAGTTCCTACGAGCAGTACTTC. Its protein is CASSLGRSSYEQYF.

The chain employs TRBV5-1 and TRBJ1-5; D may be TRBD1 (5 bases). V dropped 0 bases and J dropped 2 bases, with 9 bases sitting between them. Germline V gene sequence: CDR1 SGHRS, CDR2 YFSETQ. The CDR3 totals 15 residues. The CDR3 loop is CASSLEGAGNQPQHF. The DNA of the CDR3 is TGCGCCAGCAGCTTGGAAGGGGCGGGCAATCAGCCCCAGCATTTT.

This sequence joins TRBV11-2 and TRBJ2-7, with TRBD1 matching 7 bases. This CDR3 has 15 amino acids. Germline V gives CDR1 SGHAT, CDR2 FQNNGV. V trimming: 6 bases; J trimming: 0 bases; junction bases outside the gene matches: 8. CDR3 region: CASRQGQAYSYEQYF. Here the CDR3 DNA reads TGTGCCAGCAGACAAGGACAGGCTTACTCCTACGAGCAGTACTTC.

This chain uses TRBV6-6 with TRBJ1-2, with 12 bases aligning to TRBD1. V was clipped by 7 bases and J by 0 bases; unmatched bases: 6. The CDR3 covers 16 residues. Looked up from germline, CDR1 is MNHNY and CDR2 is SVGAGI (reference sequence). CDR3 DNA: TGTGCCAGCACCTCGGGACAGGGGGCAGCTAACTATGGCTACACCTTC. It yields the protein CASTSGQGAANYGYTF.

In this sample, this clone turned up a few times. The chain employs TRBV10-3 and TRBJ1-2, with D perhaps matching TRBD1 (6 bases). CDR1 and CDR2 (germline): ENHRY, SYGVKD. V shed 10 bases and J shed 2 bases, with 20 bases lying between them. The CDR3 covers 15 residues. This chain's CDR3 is CASSVGGRVNYGYTF. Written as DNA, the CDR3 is TGTGCCAGCTCCGTGGGGGGGCGGGTGAACTATGGCTACACCTTC.

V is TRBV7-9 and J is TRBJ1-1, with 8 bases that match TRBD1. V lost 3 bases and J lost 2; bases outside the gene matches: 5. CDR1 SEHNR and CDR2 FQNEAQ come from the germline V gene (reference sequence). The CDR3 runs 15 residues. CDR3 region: CASSFQGARNTEAFF. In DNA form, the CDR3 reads TGTGCCAGCAGCTTCCAGGGGGCGCGAAACACTGAAGCTTTCTTT. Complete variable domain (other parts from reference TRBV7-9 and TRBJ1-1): DTGVSQNPRHKITKRGQNVTFRCDPISEHNRLYWYRQTLGQGPEFLTYFQNEAQLEKSRLLSDRFSAERPKGSFSTLEIQRTEQGDSAMYLCASSFQGARNTEAFFGQGTRLTVV.

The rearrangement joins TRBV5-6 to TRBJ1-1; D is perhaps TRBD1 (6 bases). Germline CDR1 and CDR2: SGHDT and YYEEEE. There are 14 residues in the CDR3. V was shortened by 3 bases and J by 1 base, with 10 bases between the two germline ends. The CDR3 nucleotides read TGTGCCAGCAGCTGGGGACATCGGAACACTGAAGCTTTCTTT. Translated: CASSWGHRNTEAFF.

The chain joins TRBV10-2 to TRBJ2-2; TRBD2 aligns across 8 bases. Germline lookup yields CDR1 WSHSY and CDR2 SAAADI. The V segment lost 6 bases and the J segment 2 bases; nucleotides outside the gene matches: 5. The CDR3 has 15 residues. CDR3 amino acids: CASRDSGANTGELFF. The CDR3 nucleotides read TGCGCCAGCAGAGATAGCGGGGCAAACACCGGGGAGCTGTTTTTT.

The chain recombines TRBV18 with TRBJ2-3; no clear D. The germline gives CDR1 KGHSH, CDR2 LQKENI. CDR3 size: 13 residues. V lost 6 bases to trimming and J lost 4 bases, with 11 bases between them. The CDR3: CASSPTRPDTQYF. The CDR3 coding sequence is TGTGCCAGCTCTCCGACTCGCCCAGATACGCAGTATTTT.